This T cell receptor (beta chain) was retrieved from a study of cytomegalovirus exposure and HLA in healthy donors. Study-wide findings and caveats: The CMV antigen specificity of three CMV-associated chains was confirmed through in vitro analysis.

Comments on this clone: Its antigen is not known.

The PCR used 60 Vbeta and 13 Jbeta primers. Libraries were prepared by immunoSEQ multiplex PCR; TCRdb keeps only in-frame clonotypes and omits some of them. This sample has around 230,000 clones, with 75% to 80% found just once. This CDR3 has 14 amino acids. Germline lookup yields CDR1 SGHDT and CDR2 YYEEEE. This sequence originates from a male donor in good health and CMV-seronegative. Source material: PBMCs. V gene TRBV5-6 combines with J gene TRBJ2-5; TRBD1 might be the D (5 bases). With the DNA end fitting TRBJ2-7 better, the J assignment may be wrong. In nucleotides, the CDR3 is TGTGCCAGCAGCTACAGACAGAGACCCTACGAGCAGTACTTC. This encodes CASSYRQRPYEQYF.